These 19 T cell receptor beta chains share one sample of origin, sequenced in a study of blood T cell repertoires in COVID-19 (dated by TCRdb to the early 2020s). Libraries were built with the immunoSEQ multiplex PCR assay. TCRdb stores this immuneACCESS table with in-frame sequences only. Part of the clones is absent; in the studies checked, under half of the shortfall reflects unresolved V genes, and no reason is known for the rest. Present in this sample are about 430,000 clones, more than 70% of which were seen just once. Less than 1.5% of the sample lies in the top ten. Sequencing input: PBMCs or T cells enriched from blood (not recorded which). The receptors were gathered from a woman aged 18-29 years who had been exposed to COVID-19.

This chain connects TRBV19 to TRBJ1-3, with a weak D call TRBD1 (5 bases). The CDR3 contains 16 residues. The V end was cut by 5 bases, the J end by 0 bases, with 14 bases between. Germline V gene sequence: CDR1 LNHDA, CDR2 SQIVND (reference sequence). The DNA of the CDR3 is TGTGCCAGTAGTTCCTTCGGACATTTCTCTGGAAACACCATATATTTT. Translated: CASSSFGHFSGNTIYF.

A few counts support this clone. This chain links TRBV11-3 with TRBJ2-2; D is undetermined. CDR1 and CDR2 from the germline V gene are SGHNT and YENEEA. V gave up 3 bases and J gave up 7 bases, with 12 bases separating them. The CDR3 consists of 14 residues. The CDR3, as DNA: TGTGCCAGCAGCTTGGAGTCGGTCGGCGGGGAGCTGTTTTTT. This translates into CASSLESVGGELFF.

The V gene is TRBV12-3 or TRBV12-4, the J gene TRBJ1-1, with a possible D match to TRBD1 (6 bases). Trimming left V 7 bases short and J 4 bases short, with 10 bases between. This CDR3 comprises 12 residues. Written as DNA, the CDR3 is TGTGCCAGCATAAGGGGGGGCACTGAAGCTTTCTTT. As protein: CASIRGGTEAFF.

The chain couples TRBV28 to TRBJ1-2; D gene unclear. V lost 2 bases, J lost 8 bases, and 12 bases lay in between. Germline CDR1 reads MDHEN; CDR2 reads SYDVKM. The CDR3 totals 13 residues. The CDR3 DNA sequence: TGTGCCAGCAGTTTAGGCAGGCCGTGGGGCTACACCTTC. This encodes CASSLGRPWGYTF.

V usage is TRBV7-3 and J usage is TRBJ2-3; TRBD1 is a possible D gene (6 bases). CDR3 length: 18 residues. CDR1 and CDR2 from the germline V gene are SGHTA and FQGTGA. Trimming took 5 bases from V and 2 from J, leaving 23 bases between them. CDR3 amino acids: CASSPQAGNRAHTDTQYF. The CDR3 nucleotides read TGTGCCAGCAGCCCCCAGGCAGGAAACAGGGCACACACAGATACGCAGTATTTT.

The chain has TRBV5-1 and TRBJ2-7; D is possibly TRBD1 (6 bases). V lost 0 bases to trimming and J lost 4 bases, with 8 bases between them. The CDR3 covers 13 residues. Germline V gene lookup returns CDR1 SGHRS and CDR2 YFSETQ. CDR3 region: CASSLEGVYEQYF. Here the CDR3 DNA reads TGCGCCAGCAGCTTGGAGGGGGTTTACGAGCAGTACTTC. The full variable domain, with the rest looked up from reference TRBV5-1 and TRBJ2-7, is KAGVTQTPRYLIKTRGQQVTLSCSPISGHRSVSWYQQTPGQGLQFLFEYFSETQRNKGNFPGRFSGRQFSNSRSEMNVSTLELGDSALYLCASSLEGVYEQYFGPGTRLTVT.

The chain couples TRBV30 to TRBJ2-2, with 10 bases aligning to TRBD2. Trimming at V came to 4 bases and at J to 3 bases, leaving 5 bases not matched to a gene. CDR1 GTSNPN and CDR2 SVGIG come from the germline V gene (reference sequence). This CDR3 is built from 15 residues. In DNA form, the CDR3 reads TGTGCCTGGATAGGAGCGGGGGGGTACACCGGGGAGCTGTTTTTT. The encoded protein is CAWIGAGGYTGELFF.

This clone showed up just once. The chain is built from TRBV28 and TRBJ1-3; TRBD1 agrees at 7 bases. Germline-derived CDR1 and CDR2 are MDHEN and SYDVKM. V shed 6 bases and J 1 base; nucleotides not matched to a gene: 15. The CDR3 length is 18 residues. The CDR3 sequence is CASRPAQGQPLSGNTIYF. CDR3 coding DNA: TGTGCCAGCAGGCCAGCCCAGGGACAGCCGCTGTCTGGAAACACCATATATTTT.

The chain uses TRBV2 and TRBJ1-4; D is possibly TRBD1 (5 bases). The CDR3 loop spans 14 amino acids. Germline values: CDR1 SNHLY, CDR2 FYNNEI. The V and J ends lost 3 bases and 6 bases respectively, with 11 bases between them. The chain's CDR3 is CASSEGRVYEKLFF. The CDR3 region has the DNA TGTGCCAGCAGTGAGGGCAGGGTATATGAAAAACTGTTTTTT.

The J gene is TRBJ2-5, the V gene TRBV9; TRBD2 matches 13 bases. CDR3 length equals 16 residues. Germline V lookup: CDR1 SGDLS, CDR2 YYNGEE. V dropped 0 bases and J dropped 7; count of bases not matched to a gene: 6. CDR3 in amino acids: CASSVASTSGRGTQYF. CDR3 sequence (DNA): TGTGCCAGCAGCGTAGCGAGTACTAGCGGGAGGGGGACCCAGTACTTC.

The J gene is TRBJ2-7, the V gene TRBV7-8; 11 bases agree with TRBD2. V gave up 1 base and J gave up 12 bases; unmatched junction bases: 11. The CDR3 extends over 15 amino acids. CDR1 and CDR2 from the germline V gene are SGHVS and FQNEAQ. The CDR3 DNA reads TGTGCCAGCAGCTTAGTGGGTCTCACTAGCGGGAGCTCGTACTTC. Residues: CASSLVGLTSGSSYF.

The chain uses TRBV7-9 and TRBJ2-7, with TRBD2 matching 7 bases. In germline, CDR1 is SEHNR, CDR2 FQNEAQ (reference sequence). This CDR3 contains 14 residues. V was clipped by 5 bases and J by 5 bases; unmatched bases: 9. In DNA form, the CDR3 reads TGTGCCAGCAGCGAGAGGCTAGCGGACCACGAGCAGTACTTC. The encoded protein is CASSERLADHEQYF.

The V and J genes are TRBV12-5 and TRBJ2-7; 9 bases match TRBD1. CDR1 and CDR2 from the germline V gene are LGHNT and FRNRAP. The CDR3 extends over 14 amino acids. V shed 9 bases, J shed 1 base, and the junction held 7 bases outside the gene matches. CDR3 in DNA: TGTGCTAGCGGCCCGGGACAGGGTTCCTACGAGCAGTACTTC. Amino acids: CASGPGQGSYEQYF.

The chain links TRBV4-2 to TRBJ2-7; TRBD1 aligns across 8 bases. Germline loops: CDR1 LGHNA, CDR2 YNFKEQ. Trimming cost V 4 bases and J 5 bases; bases outside gene matches: 7. The CDR3 extends over 14 amino acids. CDR3 region: CASSLGQGTNEQYF. CDR3 DNA: TGTGCCAGCAGCCTAGGACAGGGCACCAACGAGCAGTACTTC.

The sample holds a few counts of this clone. The chain combines TRBV11-3 with TRBJ1-1; 7 bases match TRBD1. There are 12 residues in the CDR3. Germline CDR1 and CDR2: SGHNT and YENEEA. J was trimmed by 11 bases and V by 5 bases; bases with no gene match: 8. DNA of the CDR3: TGTGCCAGCAGCACCCGACAGGGTGAGGCTTTCTTT. Translating it yields CASSTRQGEAFF.

The V call is TRBV27, the J call TRBJ2-7; D gene unclear. The CDR3 contains 15 residues. Between the trimmed V and J ends, which lost 5 bases and 2 bases, there was a span of 16 bases. Germline-derived CDR1 and CDR2 are MNHEY and SMNVEV (reference sequence). The CDR3 here is CASSARSYATYEQYF. CDR3 bases: TGTGCCAGCAGTGCTAGGTCCTACGCTACCTACGAGCAGTACTTC.

J is TRBJ1-5 and V is TRBV9; D remains unclear. V was clipped by 0 bases and J by 5 bases, with 6 bases between them. The CDR3 spans 13 residues. Germline V CDR1 and CDR2: SGDLS, YYNGEE. The CDR3 reads CASSVGRDQPQHF. The CDR3 nucleotides read TGTGCCAGCAGCGTAGGTCGGGATCAGCCCCAGCATTTT.

The genes are TRBV7-8 and TRBJ1-5; 10 bases agree with TRBD1. Trimming cost V 5 bases and J 4 bases; bases outside gene matches: 8. The CDR3 length is 16 residues. CDR1 and CDR2 (germline): SGHVS, FQNEAQ. The CDR3 loop is CASSLMGTGVNQPQHF. CDR3 nucleotides: TGTGCCAGCAGCCTAATGGGGACAGGGGTAAATCAGCCCCAGCATTTT.

Here the CDR3 reads CASSLGGTSGGVHNEQFF. The CDR3 nucleotides are TGTGCCAGCAGCTTAGGAGGGACTAGCGGGGGGGTGCACAATGAGCAGTTCTTC. The chain uses TRBV7-6 and TRBJ2-1; the match to TRBD2 covers 16 bases. Germline trimming cut 1 base from V and 5 bases from J; bases unmatched to any gene: 5. This CDR3 is 18 amino acids long. Germline V gene data show CDR1 as SGHVS and CDR2 as FNYEAQ. Supplemented by reference TRBV7-6 and TRBJ2-1, the full variable domain reads GAGVSQSPRYKVTKRGQDVALRCDPISGHVSLYWYRQALGQGPEFLTYFNYEAQQDKSGLPNDRFSAERPEGSISTLTIQRTEQRDSAMYRCASSLGGTSGGVHNEQFFGPGTRLTVL.